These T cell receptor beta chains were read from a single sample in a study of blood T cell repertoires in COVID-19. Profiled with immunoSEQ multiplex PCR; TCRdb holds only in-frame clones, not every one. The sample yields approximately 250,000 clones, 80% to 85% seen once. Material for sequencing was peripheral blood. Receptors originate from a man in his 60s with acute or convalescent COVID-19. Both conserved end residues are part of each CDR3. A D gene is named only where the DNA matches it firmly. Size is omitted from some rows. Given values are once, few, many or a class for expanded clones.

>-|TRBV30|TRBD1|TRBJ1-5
TGTGCCTGGAGTGGGGACAGGGGGCTGGGTCAGCCCCAGCATTTT
CAWSGDRGLGQPQHF
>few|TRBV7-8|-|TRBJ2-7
TGTGCCAGCAGCTTAGCGAGGGGGTCGTCCTACGAGCAGTACTTC
CASSLARGSSYEQYF
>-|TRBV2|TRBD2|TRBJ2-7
TGTGCCAGCACTGGACTAGCGGGAGTTTACGAGCAGTACTTC
CASTGLAGVYEQYF
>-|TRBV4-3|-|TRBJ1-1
TGCGCCAGCAGCCGAGGGGGTTATGGCACTGAAGCTTTCTTT
CASSRGGYGTEAFF
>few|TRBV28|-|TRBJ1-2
TGTGCCAGCAGTTTGTCGGTTGGGTCAGGCTATGGCTACACCTTC
CASSLSVGSGYGYTF
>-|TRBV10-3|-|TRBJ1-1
TGTGCCATCGCCGACTCATTGAACACTGAAGCTTTCTTT
CAIADSLNTEAFF
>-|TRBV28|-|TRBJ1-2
TGTGCCAGCAGTTTACGGTCTGGCTATGGCTACACCTTC
CASSLRSGYGYTF
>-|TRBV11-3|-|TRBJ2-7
TGTGCCAGCAGCCCCGGACCCTCGGACAGGCAGTACTTC
CASSPGPSDRQYF
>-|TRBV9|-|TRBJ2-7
TGTGCCAGCAGCGCGGGCAGGGGAGTTTACGAGCAGTACTTC
CASSAGRGVYEQYF
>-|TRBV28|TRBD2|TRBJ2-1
TGTGCCAGCAGTTTATGGGGGTTCGGGACTAGCGGGAGACACCATGAGCAGTTCTTC
CASSLWGFGTSGRHHEQFF
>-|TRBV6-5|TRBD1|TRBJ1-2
TGTGCCAGCAGTTCCCCTGACAGGGGGAACTATGGCTACACCTTC
CASSSPDRGNYGYTF
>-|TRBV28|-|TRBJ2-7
TGTGCCAGCAGTCCCCTAGACTCCTACGAGCAGTACTTC
CASSPLDSYEQYF
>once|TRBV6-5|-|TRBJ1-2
TGTGCCAGCAGTTACTCAAAACAGGGTGTCTATGGCTACACCTTC
CASSYSKQGVYGYTF
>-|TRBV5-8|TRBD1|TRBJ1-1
TGTGCCATCCGCTACAGGGGAGGTATGAAAGCTTTCTTT
CAIRYRGGMKAFF
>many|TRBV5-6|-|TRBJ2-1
TGTGCCAGCAGCTCTGGGGGCCCGAGCTCCTACAATGAGCAGTTCTTC
CASSSGGPSSYNEQFF
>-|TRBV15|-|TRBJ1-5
TGTGCCACCAGCAGAGATTTGGGGGCCAAACATCAGCCCCAGCATTTT
CATSRDLGAKHQPQHF
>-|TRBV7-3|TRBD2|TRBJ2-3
TGTGCCAGCAGCTCTAGCGGGAGGGAGACAGATACGCAGTATTTT
CASSSSGRETDTQYF
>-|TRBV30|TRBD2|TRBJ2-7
TGTGCCTGGACCCGGGGAGCGGGGGGGCCTGGAGAGCAGTACTTC
CAWTRGAGGPGEQYF
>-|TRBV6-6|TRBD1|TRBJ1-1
TGTGCCAGCATCCAAGGACAGGGGGCTGCTGAAGCTTTCTTT
CASIQGQGAAEAFF
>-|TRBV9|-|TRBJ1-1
TGTGCCAGCAGCGTCGGGGGGCGGGGAGGCACTGAAGCTTTCTTT
CASSVGGRGGTEAFF
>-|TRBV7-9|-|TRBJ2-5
TGTGCCAGCTTTGGCTGGGGCGGGGCGCGGGAGACCCAGTACTTC
CASFGWGGARETQYF
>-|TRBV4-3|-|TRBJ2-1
TGCGCCAGCAGCCAAGTCCTGAGGTACGGTTATGGAGGTGAGCAGTTCTTC
CASSQVLRYGYGGEQFF
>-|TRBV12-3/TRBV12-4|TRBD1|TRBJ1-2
TGTGCCAGCAGTTGGCGGACAGGGTCCGGCTACACCTTC
CASSWRTGSGYTF
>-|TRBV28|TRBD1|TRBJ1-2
TGTGCCAGCAGTTCCCAGGACAGGGACGATGGCTACACCTTC
CASSSQDRDDGYTF
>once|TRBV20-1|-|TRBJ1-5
TGCAGTGCTAGTTCACTCTCCTCCAATTATCCCCAGCATTTT
CSASSLSSNYPQHF
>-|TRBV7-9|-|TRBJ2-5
TGTGCCAGCACCCCCCGGTGGGCCCAAGAGACCCAGTACTTC
CASTPRWAQETQYF
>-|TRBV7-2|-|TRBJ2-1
TGTGCCAGCAGCTGGGTACTTTTGGCTGGGCAGAATGAGCAGTTCTTC
CASSWVLLAGQNEQFF
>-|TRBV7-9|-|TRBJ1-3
TGTGCCAGCAGCTCACTGAGCTCTGGAAACACCATATATTTT
CASSSLSSGNTIYF
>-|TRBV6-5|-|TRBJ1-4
TGTGCCAGCAGAAGCGGGCAGGGTCGGGAAAAACTGTTTTTT
CASRSGQGREKLFF
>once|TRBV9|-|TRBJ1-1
TGTGCCAGCAGCGTAGCCTCGGGGAACACTGAAGCTTTCTTT
CASSVASGNTEAFF
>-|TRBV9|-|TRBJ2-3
TGTGCCAGCAGCGTAAGACAGGACCGCACAGATACGCAGTATTTT
CASSVRQDRTDTQYF
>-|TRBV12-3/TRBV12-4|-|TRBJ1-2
TGTGCCAGCAGTTCCCTAAACTATGGCTACACCTTC
CASSSLNYGYTF
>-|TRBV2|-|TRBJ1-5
TGTGCCAGCAGTGAGTCCAGGGGTAGCAATCAGCCCCAGCATTTT
CASSESRGSNQPQHF
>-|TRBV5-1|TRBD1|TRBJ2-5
TGCGCCAGCAGCGGGGACAGTGCCTTTGAGACCCAGTACTTC
CASSGDSAFETQYF
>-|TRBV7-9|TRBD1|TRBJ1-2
TGTGCCAGCAGTCGCTTAGGGACAGGGGATGGCTACACCTTC
CASSRLGTGDGYTF
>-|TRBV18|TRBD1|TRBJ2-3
TGTGCCAGCGCATACGGGACAGGCACAGATACGCAGTATTTT
CASAYGTGTDTQYF
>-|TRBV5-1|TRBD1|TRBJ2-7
TGCGCCAGCAGCTCCAGGACAGGGCCTAACGAGCAGTACTTC
CASSSRTGPNEQYF
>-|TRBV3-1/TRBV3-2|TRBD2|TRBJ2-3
TGTGCCAGCAGCCCCTGGACTAGCGGGACGCAGGCCTGCCTCACAGATACGCAGTATTTT
CASSPWTSGTQACLTDTQYF
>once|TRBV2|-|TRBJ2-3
TGTGCCAGCAATTCAGCGGGACAGGGCACAGATACGCAGTATTTT
CASNSAGQGTDTQYF
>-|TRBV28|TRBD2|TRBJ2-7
TGTGCCAGCAGTTTCCTAGCGGGAGGCTGGGGCGAGCAGTACTTC
CASSFLAGGWGEQYF
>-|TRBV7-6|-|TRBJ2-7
TGTGCCAGCAGCTCTCAGGACAGCTCCTACGAGCAGTACTTC
CASSSQDSSYEQYF
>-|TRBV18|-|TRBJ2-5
TGTGCCAGCTCACCACCCAGGGGAGAGACCCAGTACTTC
CASSPPRGETQYF
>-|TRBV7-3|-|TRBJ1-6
TGTGCCAGCAGCCGCGACAACTATAATTCACCCCTCCACTTT
CASSRDNYNSPLHF
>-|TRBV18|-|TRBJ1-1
TGTGCCAGCTCACCAAGTCCCCCGGACAGCCCCTACAACACTGAAGCTTTCTTT
CASSPSPPDSPYNTEAFF
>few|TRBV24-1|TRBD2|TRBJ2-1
TGTGCCACCAGCCCTGAACCCGGGACTAGCGGGAGTGGGTCCCACAATGAGCAGTTCTTC
CATSPEPGTSGSGSHNEQFF
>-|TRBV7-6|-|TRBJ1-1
TGTGCCAGCAGCCCACTTGGTTCAGGGCCCACTGAAGCTTTCTTT
CASSPLGSGPTEAFF
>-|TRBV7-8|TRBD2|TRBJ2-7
TGTGCCAGCAGCCCGACCGGGACTAGCGCCACAAGACCCTACGAGCAGTACTTC
CASSPTGTSATRPYEQYF
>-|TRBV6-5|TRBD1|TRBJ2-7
TGTGCCAGCAGTTACGCTCGGACAGGACGGATAGACGAGCAGTACTTC
CASSYARTGRIDEQYF
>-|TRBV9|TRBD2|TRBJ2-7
TGTGCCAGCAGCGTAGGTAGCCTAGCGGGAGTGGACGAGCAGTACTTC
CASSVGSLAGVDEQYF
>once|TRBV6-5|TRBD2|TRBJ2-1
TGTGCCAGCAGAACTAGCGGGGGGAATGAGCAGTTCTTC
CASRTSGGNEQFF
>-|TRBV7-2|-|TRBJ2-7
TGTGCCAGCAGCTTAAATAGCGCCTACGAGCAGTACTTC
CASSLNSAYEQYF
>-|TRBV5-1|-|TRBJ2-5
TGCGCCAGCAGCCCGGGGGGCGAGCATGAGACCCAGTACTTC
CASSPGGEHETQYF